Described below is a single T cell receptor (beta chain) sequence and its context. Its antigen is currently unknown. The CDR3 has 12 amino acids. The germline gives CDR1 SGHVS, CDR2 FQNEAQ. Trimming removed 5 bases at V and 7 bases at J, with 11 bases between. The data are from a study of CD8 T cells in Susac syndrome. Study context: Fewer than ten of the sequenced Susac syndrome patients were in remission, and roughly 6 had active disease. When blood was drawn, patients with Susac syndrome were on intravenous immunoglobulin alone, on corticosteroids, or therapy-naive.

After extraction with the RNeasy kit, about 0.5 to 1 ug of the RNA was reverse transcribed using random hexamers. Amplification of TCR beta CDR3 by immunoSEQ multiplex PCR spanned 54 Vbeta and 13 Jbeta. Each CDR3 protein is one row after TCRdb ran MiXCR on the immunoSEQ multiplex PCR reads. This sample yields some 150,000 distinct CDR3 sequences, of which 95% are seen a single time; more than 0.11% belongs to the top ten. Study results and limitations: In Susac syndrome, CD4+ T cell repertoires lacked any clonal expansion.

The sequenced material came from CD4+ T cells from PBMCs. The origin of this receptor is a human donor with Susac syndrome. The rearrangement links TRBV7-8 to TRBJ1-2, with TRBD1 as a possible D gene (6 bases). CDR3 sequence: CASSIPRGGYTF. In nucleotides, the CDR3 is TGTGCCAGCAGCATACCCAGGGGTGGCTACACCTTC.